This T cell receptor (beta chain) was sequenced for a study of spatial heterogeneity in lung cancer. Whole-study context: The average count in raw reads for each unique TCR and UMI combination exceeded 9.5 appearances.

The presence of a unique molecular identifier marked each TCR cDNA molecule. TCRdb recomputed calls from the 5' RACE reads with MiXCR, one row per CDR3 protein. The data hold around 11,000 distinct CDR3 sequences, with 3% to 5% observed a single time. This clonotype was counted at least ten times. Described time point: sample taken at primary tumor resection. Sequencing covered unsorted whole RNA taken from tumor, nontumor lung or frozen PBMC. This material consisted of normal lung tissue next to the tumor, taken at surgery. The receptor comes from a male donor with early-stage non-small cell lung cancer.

The CDR3 loop is CASRRAQATEAFF. In DNA form, the CDR3 reads TGTGCCAGCAGACGGGCGCAGGCTACTGAAGCTTTCTTT. The chain couples TRBV6-2 or TRBV6-3 to TRBJ1-1; D gene ambiguous. Germline assignment: CDR1 MNHEY and CDR2 SVGEGT. Deletions cut 6 bases from V and 5 bases from J, with 13 bases between. The CDR3 is made up of 13 amino acids.